This is a list of T cell receptor beta chains from one sample in a study of cytomegalovirus exposure and HLA in healthy donors. Sequencing used immunoSEQ multiplex PCR; TCRdb keeps in-frame clones, though not all of them. This sample has 150,000 to 250,000 clones, with 75% to 85% found just once. Sequences were obtained from PBMCs. These receptors came from a woman aged 45-60 years in good health and CMV-seropositive. CDR3s include the opening cysteine and the closing phenylalanine or tryptophan.

J: TRBJ1-2
V: TRBV19
CDR3: CASRDRVIGYTF

J: NA
V: TRBV6-5
CDR3: CASSRQGQYQETQYF

J: TRBJ1-1
V: TRBV25-1
CDR3: CASSGHTMNTEAFF

J: TRBJ2-7
V: TRBV7-9
CDR3: CASSTDRGRDEQYF

J: TRBJ2-1
V: TRBV7-2
CDR3: CASSAGDGHPEQFF

J: TRBJ2-5
V: TRBV28
CDR3: CASRIDMTQYF

J: TRBJ2-5
V: TRBV13
CDR3: CASSLVTGGSRQETQYF

J: TRBJ2-2
V: TRBV2
CDR3: CASSELLANTGELFF

J: TRBJ2-5
V: TRBV9
CDR3: CASSPVFGETQYF

J: TRBJ2-1
V: TRBV19
CDR3: CASSIEGSGSTVEQFF

J: TRBJ1-5
V: TRBV7-2
CDR3: CASSPDTGGVGQPQHF

J: TRBJ2-1
V: TRBV5-6
CDR3: CASSFRQGGTYNEQFF

J: TRBJ2-1
V: TRBV18
CDR3: CASSPTLAGSTNEQFF

J: TRBJ1-2
V: TRBV6-1
CDR3: CASGVLFGGGYTF

J: TRBJ1-1
V: TRBV28
CDR3: CASSLEGRGDTEAFF

J: TRBJ2-1
V: TRBV14
CDR3: CASSQVWTGGYNEQFF

J: TRBJ1-1
V: TRBV6-5
CDR3: CASSKDYRNTEAFF

J: TRBJ2-1
V: TRBV10-3
CDR3: CAISETSGRQSYNEQFF

J: TRBJ1-1
V: TRBV27
CDR3: CASSSGGPTEAFF

J: TRBJ2-7
V: TRBV4-3
CDR3: CASSQDSGQGREQYF

J: TRBJ1-6
V: TRBV28
CDR3: CASSLAPPGQGGYINSPLHF

J: TRBJ1-5
V: TRBV19
CDR3: CASTAENSNQPQHF

J: TRBJ2-3
V: TRBV29-1
CDR3: CSVVLAGGSTDTQYF

J: TRBJ2-1
V: TRBV10-3
CDR3: CAIGSGRDNEQFF

J: TRBJ2-7
V: TRBV19
CDR3: CASSKGEGRNEQYF